Each of the 30 T cell receptor beta chains below was sequenced from the same sample in a study of control samples from healthy donors and cancer patients (dated by TCRdb to about 2020). To prepare the library, the immunoSEQ multiplex PCR assay was applied. TCRdb stores this immuneACCESS table with in-frame sequences only. Part of the clones is absent; in the studies checked, under half of the shortfall reflects unresolved V genes, and no reason is known for the rest. The sample has about 170,000 clones on record, just over 90% of them singletons. About 4% of the sample lies in the top ten. Sequencing was carried out using blood. The receptors stem from a woman aged 55-75 years in good health.

The gene calls are TRBV10-1 and TRBJ1-1; D is uncertain. CDR3 length equals 15 residues. Germline V lookup: CDR1 WNHNN, CDR2 SYGVQD (reference sequence). Between the trimmed V and J ends, which lost 3 bases and 5 bases, there was a span of 16 bases. The CDR3: CASSDNGIGHTEAFF. The CDR3 nucleotides are TGCGCCAGCAGTGATAACGGGATAGGGCATACTGAAGCTTTCTTT.

The chain links TRBV7-8 to TRBJ1-2; possible D gene TRBD1, 6 bases. V shed 3 bases and J shed 9 bases, with 20 bases lying between them. The CDR3 consists of 15 residues. The germline CDR1 and CDR2 sequences are SGHVS and FQNEAQ. CDR3 in amino acids: CASSLVSGATPRYTF. Here the CDR3 DNA reads TGTGCCAGCAGCTTGGTTTCAGGGGCGACCCCGCGCTACACCTTC.

The rearrangement links TRBV13 to TRBJ1-2, with 12 bases that match TRBD1. Germline V CDR1 and CDR2: PRHDT, FYEKMQ (reference sequence). The CDR3 spans 17 residues. The J segment lost 4 bases and the V segment lost 4 bases, leaving 10 bases of the junction unmatched. DNA for the CDR3: TGTGCCAGCAGCTCTGGGACAGGGGGCGGAAGTGGCTATGGCTACACCTTC. Its translation: CASSSGTGGGSGYGYTF.

In its sample, this clone was seen many times. The chain joins TRBV25-1 to TRBJ1-5, with TRBD1 identical over 7 bases. Germline V gene lookup returns CDR1 MGHDK and CDR2 SYGVNS. CDR3 length: 13 amino acids. Trimming removed 4 bases from V and 5 bases from J; junction bases left unmatched: 2. In DNA, the CDR3 is TGTGCCAGCAGTGGGGACAGTTATCAGCCCCAGCATTTT. Protein product: CASSGDSYQPQHF.

This clone was seen a single time. The CDR3 coding sequence is TGTGCCTGGAGAGATGTTGACCGAGCCGAGTACTTC. It is translated as CAWRDVDRAEYF. The chain uses TRBV30 and TRBJ2-7; no firm D call. V lost 3 bases, J lost 11 bases, and 17 bases lay in between. The CDR3 spans 12 residues. Germline V lookup: CDR1 GTSNPN, CDR2 SVGIG (reference sequence). Based on the CDR3 plus reference TRBV30 and TRBJ2-7, the full variable domain is SQTIHQWPATLVQPVGSPLSLECTVEGTSNPNLYWYRQAAGRGLQLLFYSVGIGQISSEVPQNLSASRPQDRQFILSSKKLLLSDSGFYLCAWRDVDRAEYFGPGTRLTVT.

A single count supports this clone. This chain uses TRBV7-2 with TRBJ2-5; TRBD2 matches 7 bases. Germline loops: CDR1 SGHTA, CDR2 FQGNSA. The trim removed 1 base at V and 4 bases at J, leaving 3 bases unmatched. This CDR3 is 14 amino acids long. The CDR3 DNA is TGTGCCAGCAGCTTAGATCCGGGGGGAGAGACCCAGTACTTC. Encoded protein: CASSLDPGGETQYF.

The CDR3 DNA follows: TGTGCCGGTATGATGGGGAACACTGAAGCTTTCTTT. Its translation is CAGMMGNTEAFF. J is TRBJ1-1 and V is TRBV7-9; no clear D. Germline CDR1 and CDR2: SEHNR and FQNEAQ (reference sequence). Trimming removed 11 bases from V and 1 base from J, with 11 bases in between. The CDR3 contains 12 residues.

This clone was detected only once. The chain combines TRBV2 with TRBJ1-1; D possibly corresponds to TRBD1 (5 bases). The CDR3 has 14 residues. CDR1 and CDR2 (germline): SNHLY, FYNNEI. V lost 10 bases, J lost 2 bases, and 17 bases lay in between. The CDR3 here is CAIKTGRGNTEAFF. CDR3 DNA sequence: TGTGCCATTAAAACGGGGCGGGGAAACACTGAAGCTTTCTTT.

The chain joins TRBV19 to TRBJ2-7; D is possibly TRBD1 (7 bases). Trimming removed 3 bases from V and 2 bases from J, with 14 bases in between. CDR1 and CDR2 from the germline V gene are LNHDA and SQIVND (reference sequence). CDR3 length equals 15 residues. The CDR3 sequence is CASSMAQGGTYEQYF. CDR3 nucleotide sequence: TGTGCCAGTAGTATGGCCCAGGGGGGCACCTACGAGCAGTACTTC.

The J gene is TRBJ1-5, the V gene TRBV30; D is uncertain. Germline V gene lookup returns CDR1 GTSNPN and CDR2 SVGIG (reference sequence). Trimming stripped 2 bases from V and 1 base from J, with 9 bases between. This CDR3 comprises 14 residues. The CDR3 nucleotides are TGTGCCTGGAGTTCGGTTCTGAGCAATCAGCCCCAGCATTTT. It yields the protein CAWSSVLSNQPQHF.

This clone was recorded only once. V usage is TRBV7-9 and J usage is TRBJ1-3, with D tentatively TRBD1 (6 bases). Germline V CDR1 and CDR2: SEHNR, FQNEAQ (reference sequence). V was shortened by 5 bases and J by 7 bases, with 18 bases between the two germline ends. The CDR3 is 15 residues long. The CDR3 nucleotides read TGTGCCAGCAGCCGGCACAGGGATGGGGCGAACACCATATATTTT. It translates to CASSRHRDGANTIYF.

This chain links TRBV15 with TRBJ2-7, with 10 nucleotides matching TRBD1. Germline V gene lookup returns CDR1 LNHNV and CDR2 YYDKDF (reference sequence). The trim removed 5 bases at V and 4 bases at J, leaving 11 bases unmatched. The CDR3 contains 16 residues. The CDR3 spells CATSGGTGVLLYEQYF. The CDR3 nucleotides read TGTGCCACCAGCGGGGGGACAGGGGTCCTACTTTACGAGCAGTACTTC.

The chain has TRBV19 and TRBJ1-6, with a weak D call TRBD1 (6 bases). Germline V gives CDR1 LNHDA, CDR2 SQIVND (reference sequence). CDR3 size: 16 residues. V was trimmed by 4 bases and J by 6 bases, leaving 16 bases between them. Written as DNA, the CDR3 is TGTGCCAGTAGTACAGGGGACGCCCCTTTTAATTCACCCCTCCACTTT. Translated, it gives CASSTGDAPFNSPLHF.

A single count supports this clone. The rearrangement joins TRBV6-2 or TRBV6-3 to TRBJ2-7; 9 positions match TRBD2. The CDR3 runs to 14 residues. Germline CDR1 reads MNHEY; CDR2 reads SVGEGT. Trimming took 4 bases from V and 2 from J; bases not matched to a gene: 3. CDR3 coding DNA: TGTGCCAGCAGTTCCGGGACTAGCCCCTACGAGCAGTACTTC. It codes for CASSSGTSPYEQYF.

This chain links TRBV3-1 (or the pseudogene TRBV3-2) with TRBJ2-3, with 9 bases matching TRBD1. Looked up from germline, CDR1 is LGHDT and CDR2 is YNNKEL (reference sequence). This CDR3 contains 15 residues. With V trimmed by 5 bases and J by 5 bases, 8 bases remained unmatched. CDR3: CASSTRTGVGDTQYF. The CDR3 DNA follows: TGTGCCAGCAGCACCCGGACAGGGGTAGGAGATACGCAGTATTTT.

The rearrangement uses TRBV7-3 and TRBJ2-2, with TRBD1 as a possible D gene (6 bases). Germline lookup yields CDR1 SGHTA and CDR2 FQGTGA. This CDR3 has 14 amino acids. V lost 5 bases and J 3 bases, leaving 10 bases between the germline ends. The CDR3 here is CASSPNRDTGELFF. The CDR3 bases are TGTGCCAGCAGCCCTAACAGGGACACCGGGGAGCTGTTTTTT. Combining the CDR3 with reference TRBV7-3 and TRBJ2-2 gives the whole variable domain GAGVSQTPSNKVTEKGKYVELRCDPISGHTALYWYRQSLGQGPEFLIYFQGTGAADDSGLPNDRFFAVRPEGSVSTLKIQRTERGDSAVYLCASSPNRDTGELFFGEGSRLTVL.

This clone was observed once. The chain carries TRBV7-9 and TRBJ1-1; tentatively, D is TRBD1 (6 bases). The CDR3 is 14 amino acids. The V and J ends lost 1 base and 6 bases respectively, with 12 bases between them. CDR1 and CDR2 from the germline V gene are SEHNR and FQNEAQ (reference sequence). CDR3 nucleotides: TGTGCCAGCAGCTTAGGACAGGTAATAGCTGAAGCTTTCTTT. This codes for CASSLGQVIAEAFF.

The chain combines TRBV10-3 with TRBJ2-3, with TRBD1 matching over 7 bases. The CDR3 covers 14 residues. V lost 6 bases and J lost 3; bases outside the gene matches: 6. The germline V gene encodes CDR1 ENHRY and CDR2 SYGVKD. This CDR3 reads CAISRDRNTDTQYF. Written as DNA, the CDR3 is TGTGCCATCAGCCGGGACAGAAATACAGATACGCAGTATTTT.

This chain connects TRBV7-2 to TRBJ2-7; D is possibly TRBD1 (5 bases). Germline V gene sequence: CDR1 SGHTA, CDR2 FQGNSA. The CDR3 length is 15 residues. Trimming removed 5 bases from V and 6 bases from J, with 20 bases in between. CDR3 in amino acids: CASSPMGAGIFEQYF. CDR3 DNA sequence: TGTGCCAGCAGCCCAATGGGCGCAGGGATCTTCGAGCAGTACTTC.

CDR3 region: CATSRGTAGLQETQYF. The CDR3 DNA reads TGTGCCACCAGCAGAGGAACAGCGGGACTCCAAGAGACCCAGTACTTC. The V gene is TRBV15, the J gene TRBJ2-5; TRBD2 matches at 7 bases. V shed 1 base, J shed 1 base, and the junction held 6 bases outside the gene matches. Germline CDR1 and CDR2: LNHNV and YYDKDF (reference sequence). The CDR3 sequence is 16 residues long.

A few counts support this clone. This chain joins TRBV5-4 and TRBJ2-5; D unclear. Germline V gives CDR1 SGHNT, CDR2 YYREEE (reference sequence). There are 15 residues in the CDR3. V shed 4 bases and J shed 5 bases, with 18 bases lying between them. The CDR3 sequence is CASSPNPGPVETQYF. In DNA form, the CDR3 reads TGTGCCAGCAGCCCGAATCCTGGGCCGGTGGAGACCCAGTACTTC.

This chain uses TRBV7-9 with TRBJ1-4; D unresolved. Germline CDR1 is SEHNR and CDR2 is FQNEAQ (reference sequence). V was shortened by 1 base and J by 5 bases, with 11 bases between the two germline ends. CDR3 length: 15 residues. CDR3 bases: TGTGCCAGCAGCTTAGACCCGGGGAGAAATGAAAAACTGTTTTTT. This encodes CASSLDPGRNEKLFF. Drawing the rest from reference TRBV7-9 and TRBJ1-4, the complete variable domain is DTGVSQNPRHKITKRGQNVTFRCDPISEHNRLYWYRQTLGQGPEFLTYFQNEAQLEKSRLLSDRFSAERPKGSFSTLEIQRTEQGDSAMYLCASSLDPGRNEKLFFGSGTQLSVL.

The V call is TRBV3-1 (or the pseudogene TRBV3-2), the J call TRBJ2-4; 10 bases match TRBD2. Unmatched junction bases numbered 10, after V lost 0 bases and J lost 2 bases. Germline-derived CDR1 and CDR2 are LGHDT and YNNKEL (reference sequence). The CDR3 consists of 19 residues. The CDR3 is CASSQDTWGTSAPKNIQYF. CDR3 in DNA: TGTGCCAGCAGCCAAGATACTTGGGGGACTAGCGCCCCCAAAAACATTCAGTACTTC.

J is TRBJ2-2 and V is TRBV12-5; 8 bases match TRBD1. The CDR3 contains 16 residues. The V and J ends lost 6 bases and 4 bases, in that order; junction bases with no gene match: 10. Germline V CDR1 and CDR2: LGHNT, FRNRAP. CDR3 amino acids: CASGPDRVKRTGELFF. The CDR3 DNA reads as TGTGCTAGTGGACCGGACAGGGTAAAGCGCACCGGGGAGCTGTTTTTT.

V is TRBV5-1 and J is TRBJ1-5; D not resolved. This CDR3 comprises 13 residues. The germline V and J ends were trimmed by 4 bases and 4 bases, with 9 bases remaining between them. CDR1 SGHRS and CDR2 YFSETQ come from the germline V gene. The CDR3 sequence is CASSLDPNQPQHF. DNA for the CDR3: TGCGCCAGCAGCCTGGACCCTAATCAGCCCCAGCATTTT. Together with reference TRBV5-1 and TRBJ1-5, the CDR3 gives the full variable domain: KAGVTQTPRYLIKTRGQQVTLSCSPISGHRSVSWYQQTPGQGLQFLFEYFSETQRNKGNFPGRFSGRQFSNSRSEMNVSTLELGDSALYLCASSLDPNQPQHFGDGTRLSIL.

This chain connects TRBV11-1 to TRBJ2-7; D call uncertain. The CDR3 has 16 residues. Per the germline V gene, CDR1 is SGHAT and CDR2 is FQDESV (reference sequence). V lost 4 bases and J lost 0, with 16 bases in between. The CDR3 is CASSSPAFEVSYEQYF. The DNA for the CDR3 is TGTGCCAGCAGCTCCCCAGCGTTTGAAGTCTCCTACGAGCAGTACTTC. Complete variable domain (other parts from reference TRBV11-1 and TRBJ2-7): EAEVAQSPRYKITEKSQAVAFWCDPISGHATLYWYRQILGQGPELLVQFQDESVVDDSQLPKDRFSAERLKGVDSTLKIQPAELGDSAMYLCASSSPAFEVSYEQYFGPGTRLTVT.

V usage is TRBV6-2 or TRBV6-3 and J usage is TRBJ1-2; D possibly corresponds to TRBD1 (6 bases). This CDR3 contains 15 residues. Germline lookup yields CDR1 MNHEY and CDR2 SVGEGT. V lost 6 bases and J 1 base, leaving 15 bases between the germline ends. Here the CDR3 reads CASSLVTGSNYGYTF. In DNA, the CDR3 is TGTGCCAGCAGCCTCGTCACAGGGAGTAACTATGGCTACACCTTC.

This chain connects TRBV20-1 to TRBJ2-4; no clear D. CDR1 and CDR2 from the germline V gene are DFQATT and SNEGSKA (reference sequence). The germline V and J ends were trimmed by 3 bases and 0 bases, with 12 bases remaining between them. CDR3 size: 15 residues. The DNA of the CDR3 is TGCAGTGCTAGTCCTGGCGACGGAGCCAAAAACATTCAGTACTTC. It codes for CSASPGDGAKNIQYF.

In this sample, this clone turned up once. CDR3 sequence (DNA): TGCGCCAGCAGCCCTCTTCTAGCGGGGGGTGGCAATGAGCAGTTCTTC. Translated: CASSPLLAGGGNEQFF. The rearrangement links TRBV5-1 to TRBJ2-1, with TRBD2 identical over 11 bases. The CDR3 length is 16 residues. Germline values: CDR1 SGHRS, CDR2 YFSETQ. V gave up 4 bases and J gave up 6 bases; unmatched junction bases: 9.

This chain connects TRBV9 to TRBJ1-1; the D is unclear. Germline CDR1 reads SGDLS; CDR2 reads YYNGEE. The CDR3 consists of 15 residues. Deletions cut 0 bases from V and 1 base from J, with 10 bases between. CDR3 in amino acids: CASSVGRPANTEAFF. The CDR3 DNA reads as TGTGCCAGCAGCGTAGGTCGTCCCGCGAACACTGAAGCTTTCTTT.